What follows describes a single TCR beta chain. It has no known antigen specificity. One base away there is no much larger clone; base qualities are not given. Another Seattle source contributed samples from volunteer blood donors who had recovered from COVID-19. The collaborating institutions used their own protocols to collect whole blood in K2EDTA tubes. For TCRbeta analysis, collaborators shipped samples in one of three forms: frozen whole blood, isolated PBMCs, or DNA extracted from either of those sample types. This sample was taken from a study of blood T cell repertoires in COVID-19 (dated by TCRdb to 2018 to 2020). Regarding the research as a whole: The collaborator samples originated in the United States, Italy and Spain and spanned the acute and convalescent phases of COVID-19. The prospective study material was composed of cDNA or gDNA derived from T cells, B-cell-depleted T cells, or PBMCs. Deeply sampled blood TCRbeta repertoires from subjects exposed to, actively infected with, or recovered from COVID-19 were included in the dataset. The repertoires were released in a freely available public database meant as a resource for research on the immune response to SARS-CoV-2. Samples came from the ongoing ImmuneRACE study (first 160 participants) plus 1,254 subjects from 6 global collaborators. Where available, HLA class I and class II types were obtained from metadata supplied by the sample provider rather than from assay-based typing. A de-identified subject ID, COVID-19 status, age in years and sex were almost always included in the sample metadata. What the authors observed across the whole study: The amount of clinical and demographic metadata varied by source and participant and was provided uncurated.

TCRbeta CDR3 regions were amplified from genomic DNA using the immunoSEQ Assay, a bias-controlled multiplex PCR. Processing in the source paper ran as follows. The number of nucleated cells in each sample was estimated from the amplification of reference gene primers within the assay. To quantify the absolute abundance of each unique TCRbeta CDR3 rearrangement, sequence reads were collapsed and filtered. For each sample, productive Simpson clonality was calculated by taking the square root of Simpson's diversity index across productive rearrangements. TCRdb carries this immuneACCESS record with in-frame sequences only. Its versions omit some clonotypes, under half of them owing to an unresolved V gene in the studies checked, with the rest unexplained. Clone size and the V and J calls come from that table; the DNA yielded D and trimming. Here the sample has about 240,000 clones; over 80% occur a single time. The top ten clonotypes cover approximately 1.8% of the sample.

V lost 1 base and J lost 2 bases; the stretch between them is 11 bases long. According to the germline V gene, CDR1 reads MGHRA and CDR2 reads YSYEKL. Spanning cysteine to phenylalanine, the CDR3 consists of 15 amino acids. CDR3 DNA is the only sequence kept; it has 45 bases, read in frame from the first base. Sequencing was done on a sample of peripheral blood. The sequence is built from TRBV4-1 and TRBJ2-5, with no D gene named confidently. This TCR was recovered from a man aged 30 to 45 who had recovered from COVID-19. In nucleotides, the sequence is TGCGCCAGCAGCCAAGGTCCCGGTCGGCAAGAGACCCAGTACTTC. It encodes CASSQGPGRQETQYF.